This entry lists 7 T cell receptor beta chains sequenced from one sample in a study of CD8 T cells in ankylosing spondylitis. Study results and limitations: It appeared that ankylosing spondylitis blood was characterized by a TCR beta motif of several highly homologous variants.

These receptors lack a known antigen. From the 5' RACE reads, TCRdb called clonotypes with MiXCR, one entry per CDR3 protein. The sample holds 500,000 or so distinct CDR3 sequences; roughly 5.2% are singletons and the top ten take roughly 3.5%. Sequenced input: blood, either unsorted or a sorted T cell fraction (not recorded which). All receptors derive from a male donor with ankylosing spondylitis.

This clonotype was seen repeatedly, ten times or more. V and J are TRBV7-2 and TRBJ1-4; TRBD1 might be the D (6 bases). CDR3 length: 14 amino acids. Trimming shortened V by 2 bases and J by 5 bases, and 9 bases separated the two germline ends. The V gene's germline CDR1 is SGHTA and CDR2 FQGNSA. CDR3 protein: CASSLRGRNEKLFF. The CDR3 DNA is TGTGCCAGCAGCTTAAGGGGGAGGAATGAAAAACTGTTTTTT.

This clonotype appeared many times. This chain uses TRBV14 with TRBJ1-2, with D hard to call. The germline V gene has CDR1 SGHDN and CDR2 FVKESK. The CDR3 has 18 residues. Trimming stripped 2 bases from V and 13 bases from J, with 32 bases between. For the CDR3, the DNA is TGTGCCAGCAGCCAAAAACCCGCCCCGGGATTTCGCGGTCCAGGAGCCACCTTC. This gives the protein CASSQKPAPGFRGPGATF.

Of note for this clonotype: A read error may be the cause here, since a much bigger clone is one base away. The conserved closing phenylalanine or tryptophan is absent in this CDR3, likely reflecting a read error. The rearrangement joins TRBV20-1 to TRBJ2-3; 11 bases line up with TRBD2. CDR1 and CDR2 (germline): DFQATT, SNEGSKA (reference sequence). The CDR3 spans 13 residues. V lost 7 bases and J lost 2; bases outside the gene matches: 2. The CDR3 DNA reads TGCAGTGGGACTAGCGGGTTCACAGATACGCAGTATCTT. As protein: CSGTSGFTDTQYL.

This clonotype was seen many times. V and J are TRBV4-2 and TRBJ2-7, with 8 bases lining up with TRBD1. The CDR3 consists of 15 residues. The germline gives CDR1 LGHNA, CDR2 YNFKEQ. Trimming cost V 1 base and J 3 bases; bases outside gene matches: 5. CDR3 DNA sequence: TGTGCCAGCAGCCAAGCTCTGACAGGGGACTACGAGCAGTACTTC. It translates to CASSQALTGDYEQYF.

This clonotype was seen at least ten times. The rearrangement links TRBV7-6 to TRBJ2-3; 13 positions match TRBD2. The germline gives CDR1 SGHVS, CDR2 FNYEAQ. Unmatched junction bases numbered 7, after V lost 1 base and J lost 15 bases. CDR3 length: 14 amino acids. The CDR3: CASSLVTGTSGNYF. Written as DNA, the CDR3 is TGTGCCAGCAGCTTAGTAACCGGGACTAGCGGGAATTATTTT.

This clonotype was picked up a small number of times. The J gene is TRBJ1-5, the V gene TRBV6-1; no clear D. The CDR3 is 12 residues long. Trimming pared 2 bases from V and 5 bases from J, leaving 4 bases between. CDR1 MNHNS and CDR2 SASEGT come from the germline V gene. CDR3 amino acids: CASSEIDQPQHF. The CDR3 coding sequence is TGTGCCAGCAGTGAAATAGATCAGCCCCAGCATTTT.

This clonotype was observed at least ten times. The J gene is TRBJ2-5, the V gene TRBV7-9; 11 bases line up with TRBD2. Germline values: CDR1 SEHNR, CDR2 FQNEAQ (reference sequence). V trimming: 5 bases; J trimming: 5 bases; junction bases outside the gene matches: 7. The CDR3 spans 15 residues. Written as DNA, the CDR3 is TGTGCCAGCAGCCCTCAGGGACTAGCGGAGGAGACCCAGTACTTC. Its translation is CASSPQGLAEETQYF.